The 9 T cell receptor beta chains in this list originate from one sample, sequenced in a study of identical twins. TCRdb fed the 5' RACE reads into MiXCR, producing one record per CDR3 protein. The sample has 250,000 to 350,000 distinct CDR3 sequences; more than 8% are singletons. The sample was also reused in another study, on yellow fever vaccine responses in identical twins.

Sequenced: CD8+ T cells sorted from blood. The receptor set was obtained from a young woman in good health.

This chain joins TRBV7-9 and TRBJ1-1; D perhaps matches TRBD1 (5 bases). V gave up 2 bases and J gave up 3 bases, with 10 bases separating them. Germline CDR1 is SEHNR and CDR2 is FQNEAQ (reference sequence). The CDR3 covers 14 residues. The CDR3: CASSLSGEDTEAFF. The CDR3 nucleotides are TGTGCCAGCAGCTTATCGGGGGAGGACACTGAAGCTTTCTTT.

The V and J genes are TRBV30 and TRBJ2-3; D not certain. The V end was cut by 3 bases, the J end by 3 bases, with 7 bases between. In germline, CDR1 is GTSNPN, CDR2 SVGIG (reference sequence). The CDR3 runs 12 residues. For the CDR3, the DNA is TGTGCCTGGAGCGTCGAGACAGATACGCAGTATTTT. It translates to CAWSVETDTQYF.

V is TRBV11-1 and J is TRBJ2-1; 12 nucleotides agree with TRBD2. This CDR3 contains 15 residues. From germline, CDR1 is SGHAT and CDR2 FQDESV (reference sequence). V gave up 5 bases and J gave up 9 bases; unmatched junction bases: 8. CDR3 amino acids: CASSLGLAGITEQFF. For the CDR3, the DNA is TGTGCCAGCAGCCTAGGACTAGCGGGGATCACTGAGCAGTTCTTC. The variable domain in full, with the rest retrieved from reference TRBV11-1 and TRBJ2-1, is EAEVAQSPRYKITEKSQAVAFWCDPISGHATLYWYRQILGQGPELLVQFQDESVVDDSQLPKDRFSAERLKGVDSTLKIQPAELGDSAMYLCASSLGLAGITEQFFGPGTRLTVL.

The chain combines TRBV4-3 with TRBJ2-7; D unresolved. This CDR3 has 14 residues. Germline-derived CDR1 and CDR2 are LGHNA and YSLEER. V lost 0 bases and J 4 bases, leaving 10 bases between the germline ends. The CDR3 region is CASSQEGNGYEQYF. Here the CDR3 DNA reads TGCGCCAGCAGCCAAGAGGGTAATGGGTACGAGCAGTACTTC.

The chain combines TRBV27 with TRBJ1-1; D is possibly TRBD1 (5 bases). V gave up 8 bases and J gave up 6 bases, with 10 bases separating them. CDR1 is MNHEY and CDR2 is SMNVEV in the germline V gene (reference sequence). This CDR3 is 11 amino acids long. In DNA form, the CDR3 reads TGTGCCAGCTCGGGGCCCGCTGAAGCTTTCTTT. Translated: CASSGPAEAFF.

This clonotype was recorded many times. The rearrangement links TRBV29-1 to TRBJ2-3, with 13 bases identical to TRBD2. Germline V gives CDR1 SQVTM, CDR2 ANQGSEA. CDR3 length equals 13 residues. Trimming cost V 2 bases and J 13 bases; bases outside gene matches: 6. DNA for the CDR3: TGCAGCGTTGAAACTAGCGGGGGGGAGGGGGAGTATTTT. Protein product: CSVETSGGEGEYF.

V and J are TRBV7-2 and TRBJ1-1, with D hard to call. This CDR3 comprises 14 residues. V shed 5 bases and J shed 8 bases, with 18 bases lying between them. Germline CDR1 SGHTA, CDR2 FQGNSA. The CDR3 region is CASSPPSSRNEAFF. The CDR3 DNA sequence: TGTGCCAGCAGCCCTCCGTCATCACGGAACGAAGCTTTCTTT.

This clonotype was found many times. The chain employs TRBV12-3 or TRBV12-4 and TRBJ1-2; possibly TRBD1 for D (5 bases). Trimming cost V 3 bases and J 5 bases, with 13 bases left between them. The CDR3 extends over 14 amino acids. Here the CDR3 reads CASSLGRAAYGYTF. DNA for the CDR3: TGTGCCAGCAGTTTGGGACGGGCCGCGTATGGCTACACCTTC.

This clonotype was picked up a small number of times. The chain couples TRBV20-1 to TRBJ2-1; 7 bases fit TRBD2. This CDR3 contains 14 residues. The J segment lost 5 bases and the V segment lost 3 bases, leaving 7 bases of the junction unmatched. Germline CDR1 DFQATT, CDR2 SNEGSKA (reference sequence). The CDR3 loop reads CSARNSGYDNEQFF. CDR3 nucleotide sequence: TGCAGTGCTAGGAATAGCGGGTATGACAATGAGCAGTTCTTC.